The 20 T cell receptor beta chains given below trace back to one sample, sequenced in a study of regulatory T cells in long-lasting Graves disease. Building the TCR beta libraries relied on iRepertoire HTBI primers, and CDR3 regions underwent Arm-PCR. TCRdb processed the multiplex PCR reads anew with MiXCR; each CDR3 protein has one entry. The sample holds about 440,000 distinct CDR3 sequences; about 15% are singletons and the top ten take 16%. Indicated time point: newly diagnosed GD, antithyroid drugs for less than 3 months. Researchers made the TCR library from RNA that was extracted from PBMCs. Another study also made use of these data, one on T cells in Graves' hyperthyroidism and ophthalmopathy.

Sequenced material: peripheral blood mononuclear cells (PBMCs), taken at new diagnosis, from a patient treated with antithyroid drugs. The receptors here all came from a woman aged 25 to 45 with Graves disease.

This clonotype has a count of ten or more. The V gene is TRBV20-1, the J gene TRBJ2-5; D may correspond to TRBD1 or TRBD2 (6 bases each). The ends were cut back, 0 bases at V and 9 bases at J, with 26 bases in the middle. Germline CDR1 and CDR2: DFQATT and SNEGSKA (reference sequence). CDR3 length equals 17 residues. The CDR3 loop reads CSARDTGWGRWMKAQYF. For the CDR3, the DNA is TGCAGTGCTAGAGATACAGGGTGGGGGAGGTGGATGAAGGCCCAGTACTTC.

This clonotype was detected only a few times. The V and J genes are TRBV7-3 and TRBJ2-1; D not resolved. The V end lost 2 bases, the J end lost 8 bases, and 16 bases lay between the germline ends. CDR3 length equals 15 residues. From germline, CDR1 is SGHTA and CDR2 FQGTGA. The CDR3 DNA sequence: TGTGCCAGCAGCTTAGCGAATAGCTATGTCGATGAGCAGTTCTTC. This translates into CASSLANSYVDEQFF. Supplemented by reference TRBV7-3 and TRBJ2-1, the full variable domain reads GAGVSQTPSNKVTEKGKYVELRCDPISGHTALYWYRQSLGQGPEFLIYFQGTGAADDSGLPNDRFFAVRPEGSVSTLKIQRTERGDSAVYLCASSLANSYVDEQFFGPGTRLTVL.

Points on this clonotype: At one end, the junction sequence differs from germline, possibly due to a read error. The gene calls are TRBV10-3 and TRBJ1-1, with D maybe TRBD1 (5 bases). Germline V CDR1 and CDR2: ENHRY, SYGVKD. The CDR3 is 13 residues long. This chain's CDR3 is CAINARRGTEALF. DNA of the CDR3: TGTGCCATCAATGCCAGGCGGGGCACTGAAGCTCTCTTT.

This clonotype was counted at least ten times. The chain combines TRBV5-1 with TRBJ2-1, with TRBD2 matching 14 bases. Germline-derived CDR1 and CDR2 are SGHRS and YFSETQ. V gave up 4 bases and J gave up 7 bases; unmatched junction bases: 10. The CDR3 loop spans 17 amino acids. The CDR3 region has the DNA TGCGCCAGCAGCCATGGACTAGCGGGAGGCTCGGGGAATGAGCAGTTCTTC. It specifies CASSHGLAGGSGNEQFF.

This clonotype was counted once. This likely came from a read error, as a far larger clone is one base away. The J gene is TRBJ2-1, the V gene TRBV5-5; 16 bases are shared with TRBD2. This CDR3 comprises 15 residues. The V gene end was trimmed by 3 bases and the J gene end by 8 bases; junction bases not matched to a gene: 2. Per the germline V gene, CDR1 is SGHKS and CDR2 is YYEKEE (reference sequence). The CDR3 coding sequence is TGTGCCAGCAGCTCCGGGACTAGCGGGAGGGATGAGCAGTTCTTC. Amino acid sequence: CASSSGTSGRDEQFF.

This clonotype showed up just a few times. The rearrangement links TRBV7-9 to TRBJ1-4; weak D call: TRBD1 (6 bases). The CDR3 is made up of 14 amino acids. The V end lost 5 bases, the J end lost 4 bases, and 11 bases lay between the germline ends. Germline V lookup: CDR1 SEHNR, CDR2 FQNEAQ (reference sequence). CDR3 residues: CASSIRGINEKLFF. For the CDR3, the DNA is TGTGCCAGCAGCATTAGGGGGATTAATGAAAAACTGTTTTTT.

The J gene is TRBJ2-5, the V gene TRBV5-6; D not resolved. The V gene's germline CDR1 is SGHDT and CDR2 YYEEEE. Trimming pared 3 bases from V and 3 bases from J, leaving 12 bases between. This CDR3 is 14 amino acids long. The chain's CDR3 is CASSSHSEEETQYF. The DNA of the CDR3 is TGTGCCAGCAGCTCCCACTCCGAAGAAGAGACCCAGTACTTC.

This clonotype was seen many times. This chain links TRBV7-3 with TRBJ1-4; 8 bases align to TRBD1. Losses at the gene ends were 5 bases for V and 2 bases for J; bases not matched to a gene: 4. CDR1 and CDR2 from the germline V gene are SGHTA and FQGTGA. The CDR3 spans 15 residues. CDR3 residues: CASSASGGTNEKLFF. CDR3 nucleotides: TGTGCCAGCAGCGCCTCAGGGGGCACTAATGAAAAACTGTTTTTT.

Many counts were recorded for this clonotype. The gene calls are TRBV14 and TRBJ2-1; the D gene is possibly TRBD2 (5 bases). V was shortened by 1 base and J by 3 bases, with 7 bases between the two germline ends. There are 14 residues in the CDR3. Germline V lookup: CDR1 SGHDN, CDR2 FVKESK. The CDR3 sequence is CASSQVGLYNEQFF. The CDR3 DNA is TGTGCCAGCAGCCAAGTAGGACTCTACAATGAGCAGTTCTTC.

This clonotype was seen only a few times. V and J are TRBV19 and TRBJ2-5, with no clear D. The germline V and J ends were trimmed by 3 bases and 1 base, with 12 bases remaining between them. Germline V gene lookup returns CDR1 LNHDA and CDR2 SQIVND (reference sequence). This CDR3 is built from 15 residues. This chain's CDR3 is CASSMRQDSQETQYF. In DNA form, the CDR3 reads TGTGCCAGTAGTATGAGGCAGGATTCCCAAGAGACCCAGTACTTC.

This clonotype was recorded at least ten times. This sequence joins TRBV7-9 and TRBJ2-1; TRBD2 might be the D (6 bases). CDR1 and CDR2 from the germline V gene are SEHNR and FQNEAQ (reference sequence). There are 18 residues in the CDR3. V was shortened by 7 bases and J by 0 bases, with 22 bases between the two germline ends. CDR3 nucleotides: TGTGCCAGCAAAGTCCTCAAAGGATGGCGGGGCTCCTACAATGAGCAGTTCTTC. This codes for CASKVLKGWRGSYNEQFF.

The sample holds many counts of this clonotype. The genes are TRBV27 and TRBJ2-5, with TRBD2 identical over 9 bases. With the DNA end fitting TRBJ2-1 better, the J assignment may be wrong. Germline V lookup: CDR1 MNHEY, CDR2 SMNVEV (reference sequence). The CDR3 contains 14 residues. CDR3: CASRLAGPFNEQFF. The CDR3, as DNA: TGTGCCAGCAGGCTAGCGGGACCCTTCAATGAGCAGTTCTTC.

This clonotype occurred a few times. This chain uses TRBV13 with TRBJ2-1; TRBD2 agrees at 15 bases. Per germline, CDR1 PRHDT and CDR2 FYEKMQ (reference sequence). CDR3 size: 17 residues. V was clipped by 3 bases and J by 9 bases; unmatched bases: 9. The CDR3 DNA follows: TGTGCCAGCAGCTTCTGGACTAGCGGGAGGGGACGTAGTGAGCAGTTCTTC. The encoded protein is CASSFWTSGRGRSEQFF.

This clonotype was recorded many times. The chain uses TRBV11-2 and TRBJ2-2; the D gene is possibly TRBD1 (5 bases). The CDR3 has 16 amino acids. The germline gives CDR1 SGHAT, CDR2 FQNNGV. The ends were cut back, 0 bases at V and 1 base at J, with 9 bases in the middle. Written as DNA, the CDR3 is TGTGCCAGCAGCTTAGAAGGGGCCGGGAACACCGGGGAGCTGTTTTTT. Its translation is CASSLEGAGNTGELFF. Variable domain in full (rest from reference TRBV11-2 and TRBJ2-2): EAGVAQSPRYKIIEKRQSVAFWCNPISGHATLYWYQQILGQGPKLLIQFQNNGVVDDSQLPKDRFSAERLKGVDSTLKIQPAKLEDSAVYLCASSLEGAGNTGELFFGEGSRLTVL.

Many counts were recorded for this clonotype. This rearrangement joins TRBV2 to TRBJ2-3; weak D call: TRBD1 (6 bases). The CDR3 is 16 amino acids. V lost 2 bases, J lost 8 bases, and 20 bases lay in between. From germline, CDR1 is SNHLY and CDR2 FYNNEI. CDR3 DNA: TGTGCCAGCAGTGAAATCCCTGGACAGCACAGAACTACGCAGTATTTT. This encodes CASSEIPGQHRTTQYF. Variable domain in full (rest from reference TRBV2 and TRBJ2-3): EPEVTQTPSHQVTQMGQEVILRCVPISNHLYFYWYRQILGQKVEFLVSFYNNEISEKSEIFDDQFSVERPDGSNFTLKIRSTKLEDSAMYFCASSEIPGQHRTTQYFGPGTRLTVL.

This clonotype was recorded at least ten times. The chain joins TRBV20-1 to TRBJ2-1; 9 bases match TRBD2. Germline CDR1 reads DFQATT; CDR2 reads SNEGSKA (reference sequence). V shed 5 bases, J shed 8 bases, and the junction held 7 bases outside the gene matches. The CDR3 runs 13 residues. The CDR3 loop reads CSAVSGRRDEQFF. CDR3 nucleotide sequence: TGCAGTGCTGTTAGCGGGAGAAGAGATGAGCAGTTCTTC.

In the case of this clonotype: Since the CDR3 does not end with the conserved phenylalanine or tryptophan, this likely comes from a read error. This chain links TRBV2 with TRBJ2-3; the D is unclear. V lost 2 bases and J 5 bases, leaving 14 bases between the germline ends. The CDR3 runs 15 residues. Germline assignment: CDR1 SNHLY and CDR2 FYNNEI. CDR3 nucleotides: TGTGCCAGCAGTGAACCCCCGTGGGCTGGAGATACGCAGTATCTT. It yields the protein CASSEPPWAGDTQYL.

This clonotype was detected ten times or more. The V gene is TRBV5-1, the J gene TRBJ2-1; perhaps TRBD1 as D (7 bases). The CDR3 runs 15 residues. Germline V CDR1 and CDR2: SGHRS, YFSETQ. With 1 base removed from V and 3 bases from J, the gap between germline ends came to 11 bases. This CDR3 is CASSLPGGLYNEQFF. The CDR3 DNA reads TGCGCCAGCAGCTTGCCAGGGGGGCTCTACAATGAGCAGTTCTTC.

Ten or more counts support this clonotype. V is TRBV5-1 and J is TRBJ1-6; 8 nucleotides agree with TRBD1. The length of the CDR3 is 16 residues. Per the germline V gene, CDR1 is SGHRS and CDR2 is YFSETQ. V lost 4 bases to trimming and J lost 4 bases; unmatched junction nucleotides: 7. CDR3 sequence reads: CASSTRDRSYNSPLHF. CDR3 DNA: TGCGCCAGCAGCACAAGGGACAGGTCATATAATTCACCCCTCCACTTT. Together with reference TRBV5-1 and TRBJ1-6, the CDR3 gives the full variable domain: KAGVTQTPRYLIKTRGQQVTLSCSPISGHRSVSWYQQTPGQGLQFLFEYFSETQRNKGNFPGRFSGRQFSNSRSEMNVSTLELGDSALYLCASSTRDRSYNSPLHFGNGTRLTVT.

This clonotype was observed many times. This rearrangement joins TRBV11-3 to TRBJ2-1, with no clear D. The CDR3 loop spans 13 amino acids. Germline V gene sequence: CDR1 SGHNT, CDR2 YENEEA. Trimming shortened V by 5 bases and J by 7 bases, and 12 bases separated the two germline ends. The CDR3 reads CASSPGFRNEQFF. In nucleotides, the CDR3 is TGTGCCAGCAGCCCTGGGTTCAGAAATGAGCAGTTCTTC.